The sequence of this T cell receptor (beta chain) was determined in a study of cytomegalovirus exposure and HLA in healthy donors. The primer mix had 60 Vbeta and 13 Jbeta primers. Generated by immunoSEQ multiplex PCR, the TCRdb table keeps only in-frame clones and is missing some. The table shows around 130,000 clones, with over 70% occurring only once. The CDR3 runs 16 residues. V was pared by 0 bases and J by 10 bases, with 10 bases of the junction left unmatched. Per the germline V gene, CDR1 is SGHKS and CDR2 is YYEKEE (reference sequence). The clonotype originates from a woman aged 18-29 years in good health and CMV-seronegative. The sample taken for sequencing was PBMCs. The V call is TRBV5-5, the J call TRBJ2-1; 10 positions match TRBD2. CDR3 DNA sequence: TGTGCCAGCAGCTTGGAGGAGAGCGGGAGGGTTAAAGAGCAGTTCTTC. It codes for CASSLEESGRVKEQFF. Full variable domain (remainder filled in from reference TRBV5-5 and TRBJ2-1): DAGVTQSPTHLIKTRGQQVTLRCSPISGHKSVSWYQQVLGQGPQFIFQYYEKEERGRGNFPDRFSARQFPNYSSELNVNALLLGDSALYLCASSLEESGRVKEQFFGPGTRLTVL.